This T cell receptor (beta chain) was sequenced in a study of control samples from healthy donors and cancer patients. TCRdb's table, derived via immunoSEQ multiplex PCR, lists solely in-frame clones and lacks some. In the table there are roughly 43,000 clones, about 94% of which are singletons. CDR1 and CDR2 from the germline V gene are WSHSY and SAAADI. Between the trimmed V and J ends, which lost 3 bases and 1 base, there was a span of 12 bases. This CDR3 is built from 15 residues. The sample was blood. V and J are TRBV10-2 and TRBJ1-1; D gene unclear. This sequence was found in a man aged 55 to 70 in good health. CDR3 sequence reads: CASSESRLGNTEAFF. In nucleotides, the CDR3 is TGCGCCAGCAGTGAATCTCGATTGGGGAACACTGAAGCTTTCTTT.